These 6 T cell receptor beta chains were sequenced from one sample in a study of CD8 T cells in ankylosing spondylitis. Study-level results: Roughly eight highly homologous variants made up a TCR beta motif that seemed to typify ankylosing spondylitis blood.

One entry per CDR3 protein, called by TCRdb with MiXCR from the 5' RACE reads. The table includes approximately 300,000 distinct CDR3 sequences, 8% detected once. These TCRs are of unknown antigen specificity. The sequenced sample consisted of blood, either unsorted or a sorted T cell fraction (not recorded which). Every receptor here comes from a male donor with ankylosing spondylitis.

The chain recombines TRBV12-3 or TRBV12-4 with TRBJ2-3; 8 nucleotides agree with TRBD2. This CDR3 contains 15 residues. J gave up 5 bases and V 5 bases, and 9 bases lay outside the gene matches. CDR3 residues: CASSLEAGVVDTQYF. The CDR3 DNA sequence: TGTGCCAGCAGTCTGGAAGCGGGAGTTGTAGATACGCAGTATTTT.

This clonotype was detected only a few times. The chain uses TRBV29-1 and TRBJ1-1; a weak D match, TRBD1 (6 bases). Germline lookup yields CDR1 SQVTM and CDR2 ANQGSEA. The CDR3 runs to 14 residues. The V end lost 4 bases, the J end lost 2 bases, and 14 bases lay between the germline ends. As DNA, the CDR3 is TGCAGCGTTGCCCCCCAGGGACAAAACACTGAAGCTTTCTTT. Translated: CSVAPQGQNTEAFF. Full variable domain (outside the CDR3, taken from reference TRBV29-1 and TRBJ1-1): SAVISQKPSRDICQRGTSLTIQCQVDSQVTMMFWYRQQPGQSLTLIATANQGSEATYESGFVIDKFPISRPNLTFSTLTVSNMSPEDSSIYLCSVAPQGQNTEAFFGQGTRLTVV.

The V call is TRBV25-1, the J call TRBJ2-5, with TRBD2 matching over 9 bases. J was trimmed by 1 base and V by 2 bases; bases with no gene match: 2. CDR1 MGHDK and CDR2 SYGVNS come from the germline V gene. The CDR3 runs 15 residues. CDR3 protein: CASSELAGFQETQYF. The DNA for the CDR3 is TGTGCCAGCAGTGAACTAGCGGGGTTCCAAGAGACCCAGTACTTC.

This rearrangement joins TRBV6-2 or TRBV6-3 to TRBJ2-7, with D unresolved. The CDR3 length is 14 residues. CDR1 is MNHEY, CDR2 SVGEGT, per germline. Trimming removed 7 bases from V and 0 bases from J, with 13 bases in between. The CDR3 is CASTYSLLSYEQYF. The CDR3, as DNA: TGTGCCAGCACCTACAGTCTCCTCTCCTACGAGCAGTACTTC.

This chain joins TRBV6-2 or TRBV6-3 and TRBJ2-1, with 9 bases matching TRBD2. V shed 6 bases, J shed 5 bases, and the junction held 11 bases outside the gene matches. This CDR3 region has 16 residues. CDR1 MNHEY and CDR2 SVGEGT come from the germline V gene. The CDR3 reads CASSDPGGRAHNEQFF. CDR3 nucleotides: TGTGCCAGCAGCGACCCGGGCGGGAGGGCCCACAATGAGCAGTTCTTC.

The genes are TRBV5-6 and TRBJ2-7; perhaps TRBD2 as D (6 bases). V dropped 0 bases and J dropped 6 bases, with 13 bases sitting between them. Germline CDR1 and CDR2: SGHDT and YYEEEE. The CDR3 consists of 14 residues. The CDR3 loop is CASSLEPGVPEQYF. As DNA, the CDR3 is TGTGCCAGCAGCTTGGAACCGGGAGTGCCCGAGCAGTACTTC.